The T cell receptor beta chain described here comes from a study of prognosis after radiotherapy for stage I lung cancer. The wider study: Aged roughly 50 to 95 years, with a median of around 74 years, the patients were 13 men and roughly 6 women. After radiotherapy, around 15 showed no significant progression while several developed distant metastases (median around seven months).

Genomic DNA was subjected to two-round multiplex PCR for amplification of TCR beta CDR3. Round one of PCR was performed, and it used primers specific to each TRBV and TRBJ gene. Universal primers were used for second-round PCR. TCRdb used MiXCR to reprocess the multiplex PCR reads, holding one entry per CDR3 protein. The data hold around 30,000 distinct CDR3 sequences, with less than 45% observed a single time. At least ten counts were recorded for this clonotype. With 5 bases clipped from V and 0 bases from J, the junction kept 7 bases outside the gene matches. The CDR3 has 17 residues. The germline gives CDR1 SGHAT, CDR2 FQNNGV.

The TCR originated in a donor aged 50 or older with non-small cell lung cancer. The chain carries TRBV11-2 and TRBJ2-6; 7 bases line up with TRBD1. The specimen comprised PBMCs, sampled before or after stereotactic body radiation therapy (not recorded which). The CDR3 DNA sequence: TGTGCCAGCAGCGACGGACAGGCCAGCTCTGGGGCCAACGTCCTGACTTTC. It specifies CASSDGQASSGANVLTF.